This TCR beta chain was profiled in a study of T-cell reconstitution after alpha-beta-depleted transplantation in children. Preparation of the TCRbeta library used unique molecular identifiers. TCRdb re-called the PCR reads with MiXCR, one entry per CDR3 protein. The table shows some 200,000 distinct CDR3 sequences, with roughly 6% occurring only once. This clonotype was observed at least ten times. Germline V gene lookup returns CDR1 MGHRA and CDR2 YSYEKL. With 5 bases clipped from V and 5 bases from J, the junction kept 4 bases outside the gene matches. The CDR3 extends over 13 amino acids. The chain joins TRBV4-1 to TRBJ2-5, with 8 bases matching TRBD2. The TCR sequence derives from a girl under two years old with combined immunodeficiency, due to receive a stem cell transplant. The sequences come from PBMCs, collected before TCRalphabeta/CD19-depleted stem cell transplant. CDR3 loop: CASSFRGGETQYF. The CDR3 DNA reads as TGCGCCAGCAGCTTCCGGGGGGGTGAGACCCAGTACTTC.